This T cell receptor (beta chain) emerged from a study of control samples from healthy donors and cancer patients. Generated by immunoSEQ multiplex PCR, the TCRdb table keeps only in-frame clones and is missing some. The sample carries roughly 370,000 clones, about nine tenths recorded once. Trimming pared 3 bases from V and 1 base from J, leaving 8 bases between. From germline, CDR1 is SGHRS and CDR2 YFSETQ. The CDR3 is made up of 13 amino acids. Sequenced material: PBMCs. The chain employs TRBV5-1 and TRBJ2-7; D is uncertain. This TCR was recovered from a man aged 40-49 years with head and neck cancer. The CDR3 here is CASSSGGSYEQYF. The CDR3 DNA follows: TGCGCCAGCAGCTCGGGCGGATCCTACGAGCAGTACTTC.